This passage covers 9 T cell receptor beta chains from one sample sequenced in a study of OX40 agonist ivuxolimab in advanced cancers. Sequencing was performed with immunoSEQ multiplex PCR; in TCRdb, only in-frame clones are kept and a portion is missing. The sample holds about 58,000 clones; 86% are singletons and the top ten take roughly 0.99%. This sample comprised CD4+ or CD8+ T cells sorted from blood, obtained in a trial of the OX40 agonist ivuxolimab. The receptors shown here come from an adult with an advanced solid tumor such as melanoma, head and neck, liver or kidney cancer.

The chain recombines TRBV5-1 with TRBJ1-1; tentatively, D is TRBD1 (6 bases). This CDR3 has 15 amino acids. V shed 8 bases and J shed 0 bases, with 17 bases lying between them. From germline, CDR1 is SGHRS and CDR2 YFSETQ. The CDR3 sequence: CASKQGWGVNTEAFF. The CDR3, as DNA: TGCGCCAGTAAACAGGGTTGGGGCGTGAACACTGAAGCTTTCTTT.

This chain joins TRBV11-3 and TRBJ1-3; D remains ambiguous. The V end lost 7 bases, the J end lost 0 bases, and 4 bases lay between the germline ends. Germline V gene data show CDR1 as SGHNT and CDR2 as YENEEA. CDR3 length equals 12 residues. CDR3 sequence reads: CASKGSGNTIYF. DNA for the CDR3: TGTGCCAGCAAGGGCTCTGGAAACACCATATATTTT.

The gene calls are TRBV18 and TRBJ1-3; D gene uncertain. CDR3 size: 15 residues. The germline CDR1 and CDR2 sequences are KGHSH and LQKENI. V lost 0 bases, J lost 0 bases, and 6 bases lay in between. CDR3 sequence: CASSPPGSSGNTIYF. DNA for the CDR3: TGTGCCAGCTCACCACCTGGAAGCTCTGGAAACACCATATATTTT.

This sequence joins TRBV18 and TRBJ2-5, with 10 bases matching TRBD2. The V gene end was trimmed by 4 bases and the J gene end by 1 base; junction bases not matched to a gene: 0. Germline values: CDR1 KGHSH, CDR2 LQKENI. CDR3 length equals 14 residues. The chain's CDR3 is CASSLAGGQETQYF. CDR3 nucleotide sequence: TGTGCCAGCTCACTAGCGGGGGGCCAAGAGACCCAGTACTTC.

V and J are TRBV6-1 and TRBJ1-2; D uncertain. V was clipped by 0 bases and J by 6 bases, with 14 bases between them. The CDR3 has 15 residues. CDR1 and CDR2 (germline): MNHNS, SASEGT. CDR3 protein: CASSEALGIFHGYTF. DNA for the CDR3: TGTGCCAGCAGTGAAGCGCTCGGTATCTTCCATGGCTACACCTTC.

The chain links TRBV7-2 to TRBJ2-7; no clear D gene. The CDR3 runs 12 residues. Trimming left V 2 bases short and J 4 bases short, with 6 bases between. CDR1 SGHTA and CDR2 FQGNSA come from the germline V gene. CDR3 residues: CASSLIGYEQYF. The CDR3, as DNA: TGTGCCAGCAGCTTAATCGGGTACGAGCAGTACTTC.

The CDR3 DNA reads as TGTGCCAGCAGTGAGGCGCTGGCAAGTGGAACCTACGAGCAGTACTTC. Protein product: CASSEALASGTYEQYF. The chain joins TRBV6-1 to TRBJ2-7; D not certain. With 3 bases removed from V and 2 bases from J, the gap between germline ends came to 17 bases. The CDR3 runs 16 residues. Per the germline V gene, CDR1 is MNHNS and CDR2 is SASEGT.

The V call is TRBV5-8, the J call TRBJ1-2; 7 bases are a match to TRBD1. The CDR3 sequence is 13 residues long. V gave up 5 bases and J gave up 9 bases; unmatched junction bases: 10. Germline V gene data show CDR1 as SGHTS and CDR2 as YDEGEE. The CDR3, as DNA: TGTGCCAGCAGTTTGACAGGGAAGAAGCGCTACACCTTC. This encodes CASSLTGKKRYTF.

With respect to this clone: The junction departs from germline at one end; a sequencing error may be responsible. V is TRBV7-7 and J is TRBJ2-1; D may be TRBD1 or TRBD2 (5 bases each). The CDR3 length is 13 residues. Germline lookup yields CDR1 SSHAT and CDR2 FNYEAQ (reference sequence). The CDR3: CASSRDRGNEQFF. In DNA, the CDR3 is TGTGCTAGCAGCCGGGACCGAGGGAATGAGCAGTTCTTC. The entire variable domain, with the rest obtained from reference TRBV7-7 and TRBJ2-1, is as follows: GAGVSQSPRYKVTKRGQDVTLRCDPISSHATLYWYQQALGQGPEFLTYFNYEAQPDKSGLPSDRFSAERPEGSISTLTIQRTEQRDSAMYRCASSRDRGNEQFFGPGTRLTVL.